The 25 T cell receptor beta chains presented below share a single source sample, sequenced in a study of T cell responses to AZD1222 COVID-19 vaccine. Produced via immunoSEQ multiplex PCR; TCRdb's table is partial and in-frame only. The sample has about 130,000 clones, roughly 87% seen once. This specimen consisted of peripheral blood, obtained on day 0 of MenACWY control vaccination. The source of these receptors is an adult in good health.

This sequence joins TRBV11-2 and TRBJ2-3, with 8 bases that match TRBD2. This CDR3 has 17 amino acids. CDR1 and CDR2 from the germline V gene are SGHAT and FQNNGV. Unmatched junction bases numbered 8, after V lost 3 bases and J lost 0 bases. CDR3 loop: CASSFHIAGTSTDTQYF. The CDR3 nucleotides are TGTGCCAGCAGCTTTCATATAGCGGGAACTAGCACAGATACGCAGTATTTT.

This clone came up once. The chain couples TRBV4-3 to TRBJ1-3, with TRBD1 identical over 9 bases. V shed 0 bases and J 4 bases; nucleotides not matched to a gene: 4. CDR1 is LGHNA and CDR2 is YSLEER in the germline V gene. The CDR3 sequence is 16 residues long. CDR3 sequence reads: CASSQDWGQGGNTIYF. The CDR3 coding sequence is TGCGCCAGCAGCCAAGATTGGGGACAGGGCGGAAACACCATATATTTT.

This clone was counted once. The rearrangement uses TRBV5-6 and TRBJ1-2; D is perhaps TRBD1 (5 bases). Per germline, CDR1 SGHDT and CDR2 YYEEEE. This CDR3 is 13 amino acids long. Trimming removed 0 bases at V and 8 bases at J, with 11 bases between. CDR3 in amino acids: CASSLGRGGGYTF. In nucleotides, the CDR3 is TGTGCCAGCAGCTTGGGGAGGGGAGGCGGCTACACCTTC. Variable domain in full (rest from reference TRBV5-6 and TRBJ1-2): DAGVTQSPTHLIKTRGQQVTLRCSPKSGHDTVSWYQQALGQGPQFIFQYYEEEERQRGNFPDRFSGHQFPNYSSELNVNALLLGDSALYLCASSLGRGGGYTFGSGTRLTVV.

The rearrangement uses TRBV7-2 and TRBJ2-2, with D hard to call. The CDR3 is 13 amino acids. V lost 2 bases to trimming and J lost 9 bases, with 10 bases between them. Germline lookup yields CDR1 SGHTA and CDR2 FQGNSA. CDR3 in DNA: TGTGCCAGCAGCTTAAATGGGTTTAGGGAGCTGTTTTTT. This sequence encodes CASSLNGFRELFF. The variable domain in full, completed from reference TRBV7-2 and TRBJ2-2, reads GAGVSQSPSNKVTEKGKDVELRCDPISGHTALYWYRQSLGQGLEFLIYFQGNSAPDKSGLPSDRFSAERTGGSVSTLTIQRTQQEDSAVYLCASSLNGFRELFFGEGSRLTVL.

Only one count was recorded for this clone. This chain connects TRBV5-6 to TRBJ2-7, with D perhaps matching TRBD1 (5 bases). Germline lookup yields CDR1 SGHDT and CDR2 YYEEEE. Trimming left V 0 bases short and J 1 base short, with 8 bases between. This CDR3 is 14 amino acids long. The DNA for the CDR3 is TGTGCCAGCAGCTTGGGACAGCTATCCTACGAGCAGTACTTC. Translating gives CASSLGQLSYEQYF.

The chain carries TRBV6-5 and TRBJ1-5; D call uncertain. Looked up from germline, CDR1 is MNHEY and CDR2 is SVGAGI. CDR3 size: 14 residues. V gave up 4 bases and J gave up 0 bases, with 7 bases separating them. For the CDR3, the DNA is TGTGCCAGCAGTTTGGGATATAGCAATCAGCCCCAGCATTTT. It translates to CASSLGYSNQPQHF.

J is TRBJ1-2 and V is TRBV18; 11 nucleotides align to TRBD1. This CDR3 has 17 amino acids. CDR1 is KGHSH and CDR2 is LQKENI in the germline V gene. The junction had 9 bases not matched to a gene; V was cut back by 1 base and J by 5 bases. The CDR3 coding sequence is TGTGCCAGCTCACCACTCGGGACAGGGGGGAAGGAGTATGGCTACACCTTC. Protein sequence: CASSPLGTGGKEYGYTF. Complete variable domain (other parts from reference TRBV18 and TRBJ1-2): NAGVMQNPRHLVRRRGQEARLRCSPMKGHSHVYWYRQLPEEGLKFMVYLQKENIIDESGMPKERFSAEFPKEGPSILRIQQVVRGDSAAYFCASSPLGTGGKEYGYTFGSGTRLTVV.

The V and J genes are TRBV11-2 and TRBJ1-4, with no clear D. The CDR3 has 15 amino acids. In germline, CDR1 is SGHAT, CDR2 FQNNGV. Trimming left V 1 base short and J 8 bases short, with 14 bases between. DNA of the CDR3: TGTGCCAGCAGCTTAGTTGGGTCGTTTGGGGAAAAACTGTTTTTT. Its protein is CASSLVGSFGEKLFF.

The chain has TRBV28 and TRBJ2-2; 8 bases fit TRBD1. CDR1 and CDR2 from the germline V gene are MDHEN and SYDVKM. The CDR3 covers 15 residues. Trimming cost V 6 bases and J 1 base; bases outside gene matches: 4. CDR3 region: CASRPQGGNTGELFF. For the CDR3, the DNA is TGTGCCAGCAGACCACAGGGGGGGAACACCGGGGAGCTGTTTTTT.

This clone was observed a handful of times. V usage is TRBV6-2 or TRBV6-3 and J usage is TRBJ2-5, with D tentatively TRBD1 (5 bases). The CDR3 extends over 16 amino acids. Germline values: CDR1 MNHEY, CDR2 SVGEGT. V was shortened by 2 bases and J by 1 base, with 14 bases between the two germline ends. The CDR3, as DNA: TGTGCCAGCAGTTACGGGGCCTCTAGGACCCAAGAGACCCAGTACTTC. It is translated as CASSYGASRTQETQYF.

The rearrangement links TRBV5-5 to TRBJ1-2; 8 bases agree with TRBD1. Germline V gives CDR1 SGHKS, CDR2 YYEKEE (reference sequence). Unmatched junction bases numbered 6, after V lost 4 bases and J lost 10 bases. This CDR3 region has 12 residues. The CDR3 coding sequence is TGTGCCAGCAGCCTTGGACAGGGAACCTACACCTTC. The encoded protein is CASSLGQGTYTF. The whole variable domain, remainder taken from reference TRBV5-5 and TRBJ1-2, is DAGVTQSPTHLIKTRGQQVTLRCSPISGHKSVSWYQQVLGQGPQFIFQYYEKEERGRGNFPDRFSARQFPNYSSELNVNALLLGDSALYLCASSLGQGTYTFGSGTRLTVV.

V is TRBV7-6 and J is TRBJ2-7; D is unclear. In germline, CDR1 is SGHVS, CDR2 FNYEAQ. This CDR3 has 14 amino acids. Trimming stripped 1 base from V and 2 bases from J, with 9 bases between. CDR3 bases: TGTGCCAGCAGCTTAGGTAACCAACCCTACGAGCAGTACTTC. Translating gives CASSLGNQPYEQYF.

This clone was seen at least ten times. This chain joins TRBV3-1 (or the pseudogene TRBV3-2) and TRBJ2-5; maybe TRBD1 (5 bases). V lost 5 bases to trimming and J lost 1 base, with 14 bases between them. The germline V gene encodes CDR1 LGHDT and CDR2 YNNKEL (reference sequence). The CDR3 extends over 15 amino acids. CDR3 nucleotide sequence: TGTGCCAGCAGCAAAAGGGGCGAGACCCAAGAGACCCAGTACTTC. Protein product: CASSKRGETQETQYF.

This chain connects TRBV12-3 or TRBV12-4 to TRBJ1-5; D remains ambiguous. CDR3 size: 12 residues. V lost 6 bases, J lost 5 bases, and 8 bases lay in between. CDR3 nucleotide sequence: TGTGCCAGCAGGGACGGTGATCAGCCCCAGCATTTT. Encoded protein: CASRDGDQPQHF.

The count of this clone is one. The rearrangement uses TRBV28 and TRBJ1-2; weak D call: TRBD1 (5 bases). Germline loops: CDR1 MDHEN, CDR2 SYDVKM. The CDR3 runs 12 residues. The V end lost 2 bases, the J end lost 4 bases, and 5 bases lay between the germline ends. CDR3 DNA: TGTGCCAGCAGTTTAGACAGCTATGGCTACACCTTC. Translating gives CASSLDSYGYTF.

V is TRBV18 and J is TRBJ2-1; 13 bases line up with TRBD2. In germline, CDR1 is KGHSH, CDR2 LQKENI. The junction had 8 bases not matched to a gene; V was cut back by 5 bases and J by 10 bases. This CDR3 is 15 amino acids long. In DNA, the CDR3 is TGTGCCAGCTCAACTACTAGCGGGGGGGCCCGGGAGCAGTTCTTC. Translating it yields CASSTTSGGAREQFF.

CDR3 DNA: TGCGCCAGCAGCTTGGAGGCGGGCCTGGGCCTCCACTTT. Amino acids: CASSLEAGLGLHF. The V gene is TRBV5-1, the J gene TRBJ1-6; D is undetermined. CDR3 size: 13 residues. V was clipped by 0 bases and J by 15 bases, with 13 bases between them. The germline gives CDR1 SGHRS, CDR2 YFSETQ.

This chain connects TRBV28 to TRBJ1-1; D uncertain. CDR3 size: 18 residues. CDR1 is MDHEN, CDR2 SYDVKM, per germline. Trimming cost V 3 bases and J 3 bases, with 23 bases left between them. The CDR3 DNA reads TGTGCCAGCAGTTTTTTTGGGGTTGGTAGGCCGGTGGACACTGAAGCTTTCTTT. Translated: CASSFFGVGRPVDTEAFF.

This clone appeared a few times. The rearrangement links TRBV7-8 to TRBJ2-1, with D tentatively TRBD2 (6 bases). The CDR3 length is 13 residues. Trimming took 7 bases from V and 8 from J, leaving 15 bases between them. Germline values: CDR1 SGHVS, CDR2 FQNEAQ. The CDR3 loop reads CASKEGPGDEQFF. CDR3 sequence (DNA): TGTGCCAGCAAGGAGGGCCCTGGCGATGAGCAGTTCTTC.

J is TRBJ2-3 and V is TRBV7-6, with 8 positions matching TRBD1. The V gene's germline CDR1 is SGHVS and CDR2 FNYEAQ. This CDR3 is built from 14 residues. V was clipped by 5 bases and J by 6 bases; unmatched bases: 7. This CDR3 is CASSRQGFLDTQYF. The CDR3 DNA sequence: TGTGCCAGCAGCCGACAGGGGTTTCTGGATACGCAGTATTTT.

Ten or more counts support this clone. The CDR3 region has the DNA TGTGCCAGTAGTATAGGATTGGGACGGAACTATGGCTACACCTTC. It is translated as CASSIGLGRNYGYTF. The rearrangement links TRBV19 to TRBJ1-2, with D possibly TRBD1 on 5 matching bases. Trimming removed 1 base at V and 2 bases at J, with 11 bases between. This CDR3 spans 15 amino acids. Germline values: CDR1 LNHDA, CDR2 SQIVND (reference sequence).

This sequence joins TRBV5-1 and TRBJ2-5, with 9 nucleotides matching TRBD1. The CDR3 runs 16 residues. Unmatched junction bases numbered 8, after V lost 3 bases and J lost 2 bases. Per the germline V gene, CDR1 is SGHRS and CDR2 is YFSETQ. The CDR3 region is CASSSGTGSPQETQYF. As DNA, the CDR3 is TGCGCCAGCAGCTCCGGGACAGGGTCCCCACAAGAGACCCAGTACTTC.

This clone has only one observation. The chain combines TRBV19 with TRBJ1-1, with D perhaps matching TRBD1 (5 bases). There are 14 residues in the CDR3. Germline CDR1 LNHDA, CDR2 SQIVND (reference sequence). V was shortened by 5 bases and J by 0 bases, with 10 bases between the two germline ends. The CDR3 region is CASSSGPLNTEAFF. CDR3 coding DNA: TGTGCCAGTAGTTCGGGACCCCTGAACACTGAAGCTTTCTTT. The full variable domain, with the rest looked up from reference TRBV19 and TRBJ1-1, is DGGITQSPKYLFRKEGQNVTLSCEQNLNHDAMYWYRQDPGQGLRLIYYSQIVNDFQKGDIAEGYSVSREKKESFPLTVTSAQKNPTAFYLCASSSGPLNTEAFFGQGTRLTVV.

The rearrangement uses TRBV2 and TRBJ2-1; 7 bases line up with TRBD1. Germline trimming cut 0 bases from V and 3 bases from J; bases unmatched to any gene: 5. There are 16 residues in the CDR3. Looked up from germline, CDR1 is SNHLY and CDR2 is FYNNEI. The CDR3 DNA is TGTGCCAGCAGTGAAGCAAGGGACAGACGCTACAATGAGCAGTTCTTC. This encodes CASSEARDRRYNEQFF.

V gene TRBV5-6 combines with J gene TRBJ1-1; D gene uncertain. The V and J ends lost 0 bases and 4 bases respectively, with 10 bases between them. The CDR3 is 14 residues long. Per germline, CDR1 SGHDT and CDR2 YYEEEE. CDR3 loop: CASSLAWGGTEAFF. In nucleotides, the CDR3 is TGTGCCAGCAGCTTGGCATGGGGTGGCACTGAAGCTTTCTTT.